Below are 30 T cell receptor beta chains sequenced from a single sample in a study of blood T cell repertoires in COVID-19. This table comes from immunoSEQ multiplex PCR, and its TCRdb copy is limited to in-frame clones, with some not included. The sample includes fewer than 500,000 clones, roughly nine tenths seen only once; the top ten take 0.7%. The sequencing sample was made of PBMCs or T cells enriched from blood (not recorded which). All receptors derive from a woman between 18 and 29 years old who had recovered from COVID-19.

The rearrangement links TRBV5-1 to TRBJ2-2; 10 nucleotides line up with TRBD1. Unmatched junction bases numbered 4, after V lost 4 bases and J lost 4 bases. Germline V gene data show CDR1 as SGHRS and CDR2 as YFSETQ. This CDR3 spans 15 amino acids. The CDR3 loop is CASSARQGATGELFF. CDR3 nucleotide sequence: TGCGCCAGCAGCGCCCGACAGGGGGCCACCGGGGAGCTGTTTTTT.

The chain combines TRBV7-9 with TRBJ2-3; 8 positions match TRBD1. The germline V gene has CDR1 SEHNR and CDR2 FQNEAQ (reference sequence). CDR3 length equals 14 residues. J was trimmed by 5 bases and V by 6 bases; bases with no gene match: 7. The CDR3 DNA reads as TGTGCCAGCAGGCTAGCAGGGGGCGTAGATACGCAGTATTTT. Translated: CASRLAGGVDTQYF.

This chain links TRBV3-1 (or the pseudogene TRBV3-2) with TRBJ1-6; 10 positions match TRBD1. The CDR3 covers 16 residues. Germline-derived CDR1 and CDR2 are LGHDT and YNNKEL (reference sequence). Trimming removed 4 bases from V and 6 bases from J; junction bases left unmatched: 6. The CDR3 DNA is TGTGCCAGCAGCCGAAGGGGGACAGGGGCTAATTCACCCCTCCACTTT. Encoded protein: CASSRRGTGANSPLHF.

The CDR3 here is CASREQGSGNTIYF. The CDR3 DNA reads as TGTGCCAGCAGGGAACAGGGTTCTGGAAACACCATATATTTT. V and J are TRBV5-6 and TRBJ1-3; D is possibly TRBD1 (6 bases). Trimming took off 5 bases at V and 1 base at J, with 10 bases between the two ends. In germline, CDR1 is SGHDT, CDR2 YYEEEE. The CDR3 runs to 14 residues.

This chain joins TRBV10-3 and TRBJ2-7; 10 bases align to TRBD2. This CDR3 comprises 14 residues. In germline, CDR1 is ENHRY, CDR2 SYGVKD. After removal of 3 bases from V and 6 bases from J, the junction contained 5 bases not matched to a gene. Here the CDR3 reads CAISDSSGGAEQYF. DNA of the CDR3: TGTGCCATCAGTGACTCTAGCGGGGGTGCCGAGCAGTACTTC.

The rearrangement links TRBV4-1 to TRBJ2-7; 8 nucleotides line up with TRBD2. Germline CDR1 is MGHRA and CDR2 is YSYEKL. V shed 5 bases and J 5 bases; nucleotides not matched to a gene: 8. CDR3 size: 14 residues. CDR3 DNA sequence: TGCGCCAGCAGCTTCGGGGGGGGAAGAGACGAGCAGTACTTC. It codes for CASSFGGGRDEQYF.

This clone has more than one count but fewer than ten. The CDR3 sequence: CASSPRTGNTGELFF. The CDR3 DNA sequence: TGTGCCAGCAGCCCTAGGACTGGGAACACCGGGGAGCTGTTTTTT. The V gene is TRBV7-2, the J gene TRBJ2-2, with D possibly matching TRBD2 (5 bases). This CDR3 comprises 15 residues. Germline V CDR1 and CDR2: SGHTA, FQGNSA. V was shortened by 5 bases and J by 1 base, with 11 bases between the two germline ends.

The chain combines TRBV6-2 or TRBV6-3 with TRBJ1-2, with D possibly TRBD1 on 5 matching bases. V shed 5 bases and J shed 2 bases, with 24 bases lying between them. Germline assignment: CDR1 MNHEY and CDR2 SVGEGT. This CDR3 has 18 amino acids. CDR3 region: CASSTVAQWQGQNYGYTF. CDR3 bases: TGTGCCAGCAGTACCGTGGCCCAGTGGCAGGGCCAGAACTATGGCTACACCTTC.

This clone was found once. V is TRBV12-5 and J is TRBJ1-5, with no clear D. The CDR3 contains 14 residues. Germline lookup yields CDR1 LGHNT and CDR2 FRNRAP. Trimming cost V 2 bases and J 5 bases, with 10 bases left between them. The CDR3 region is CASGLRADYQPQHF. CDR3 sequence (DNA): TGTGCTAGTGGTTTGAGGGCGGACTATCAGCCCCAGCATTTT.

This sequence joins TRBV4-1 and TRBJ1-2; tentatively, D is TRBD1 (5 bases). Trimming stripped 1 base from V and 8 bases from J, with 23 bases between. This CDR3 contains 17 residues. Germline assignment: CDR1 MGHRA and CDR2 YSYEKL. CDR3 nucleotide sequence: TGCGCCAGCAGCCAAGCGATCCGGGGGGAGGGCAACAGGGGCTACACCTTC. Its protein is CASSQAIRGEGNRGYTF.

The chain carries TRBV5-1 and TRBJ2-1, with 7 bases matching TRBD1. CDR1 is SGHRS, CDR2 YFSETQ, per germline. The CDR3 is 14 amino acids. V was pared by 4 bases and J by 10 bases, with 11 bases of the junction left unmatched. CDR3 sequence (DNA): TGCGCCAGCAGCCCACCAACAGGGGTTAGGGAGCAGTTCTTC. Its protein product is CASSPPTGVREQFF.

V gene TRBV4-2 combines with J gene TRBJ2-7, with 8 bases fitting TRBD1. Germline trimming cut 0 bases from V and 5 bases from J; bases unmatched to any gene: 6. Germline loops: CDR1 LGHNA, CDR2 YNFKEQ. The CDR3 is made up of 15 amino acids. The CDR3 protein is CASSQDTQGGDEQYF. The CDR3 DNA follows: TGTGCCAGCAGCCAAGATACACAGGGGGGCGACGAGCAGTACTTC.

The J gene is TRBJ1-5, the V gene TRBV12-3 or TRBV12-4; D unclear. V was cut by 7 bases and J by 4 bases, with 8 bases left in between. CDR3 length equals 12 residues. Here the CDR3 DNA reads TGTGCCAGCACCACTTGGAATCAGCCCCAGCATTTT. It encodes CASTTWNQPQHF.

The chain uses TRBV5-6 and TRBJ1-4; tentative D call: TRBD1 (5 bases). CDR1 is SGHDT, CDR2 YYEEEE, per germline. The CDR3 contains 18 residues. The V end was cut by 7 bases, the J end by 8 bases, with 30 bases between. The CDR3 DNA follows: TGTGCCAGCCCCCACGGTGGGGAAGGGGTTTATGTCGGAGAAAAACTGTTTTTT. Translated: CASPHGGEGVYVGEKLFF.

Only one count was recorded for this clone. The CDR3 here is CASSQATRENTEAFF. The CDR3 nucleotides read TGCGCCAGCAGCCAAGCCACGCGGGAGAACACTGAAGCTTTCTTT. The chain uses TRBV4-1 and TRBJ1-1; unclear D gene. The CDR3 consists of 15 residues. Germline V gene lookup returns CDR1 MGHRA and CDR2 YSYEKL. The V and J ends lost 1 base and 1 base respectively, with 10 bases between them.

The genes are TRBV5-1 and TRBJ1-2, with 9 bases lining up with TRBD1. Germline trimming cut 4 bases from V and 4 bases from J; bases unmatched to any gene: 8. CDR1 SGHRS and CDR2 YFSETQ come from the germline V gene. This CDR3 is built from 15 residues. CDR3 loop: CASSLGTGTGYGYTF. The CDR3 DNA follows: TGCGCCAGCAGCCTAGGGACAGGGACGGGCTATGGCTACACCTTC.

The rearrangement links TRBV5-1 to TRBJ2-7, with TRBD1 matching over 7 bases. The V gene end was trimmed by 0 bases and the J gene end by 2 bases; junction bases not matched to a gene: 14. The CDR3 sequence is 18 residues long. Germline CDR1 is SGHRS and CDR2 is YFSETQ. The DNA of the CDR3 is TGCGCCAGCAGCTTGGCGTACCTTACAGGGGAAATCACCTACGAGCAGTACTTC. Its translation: CASSLAYLTGEITYEQYF.

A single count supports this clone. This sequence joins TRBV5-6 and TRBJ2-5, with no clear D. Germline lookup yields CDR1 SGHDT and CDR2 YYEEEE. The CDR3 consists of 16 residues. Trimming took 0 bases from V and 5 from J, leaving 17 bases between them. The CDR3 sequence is CASSLDRTGYWETQYF. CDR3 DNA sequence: TGTGCCAGCAGCTTGGATCGAACCGGGTATTGGGAGACCCAGTACTTC.

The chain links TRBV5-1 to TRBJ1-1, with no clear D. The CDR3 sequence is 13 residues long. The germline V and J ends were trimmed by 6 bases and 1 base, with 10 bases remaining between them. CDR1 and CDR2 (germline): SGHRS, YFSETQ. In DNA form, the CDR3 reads TGCGCCAGCACCGGGAGAGGGAACACTGAAGCTTTCTTT. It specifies CASTGRGNTEAFF.

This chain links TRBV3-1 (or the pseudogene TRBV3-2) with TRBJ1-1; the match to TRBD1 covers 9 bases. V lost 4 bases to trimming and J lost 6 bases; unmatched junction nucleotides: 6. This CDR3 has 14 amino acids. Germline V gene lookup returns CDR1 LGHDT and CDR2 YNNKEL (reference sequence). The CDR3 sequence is CASSRPGTGSEAFF. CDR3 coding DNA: TGTGCCAGCAGCCGCCCTGGGACAGGGTCTGAAGCTTTCTTT.

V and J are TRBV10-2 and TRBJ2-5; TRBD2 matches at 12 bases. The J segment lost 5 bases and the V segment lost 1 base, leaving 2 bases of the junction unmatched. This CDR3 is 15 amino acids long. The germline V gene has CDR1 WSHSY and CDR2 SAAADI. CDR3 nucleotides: TGCGCCAGCAGTGAGTACGGACTAGCGGGGGAGACCCAGTACTTC. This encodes CASSEYGLAGETQYF.

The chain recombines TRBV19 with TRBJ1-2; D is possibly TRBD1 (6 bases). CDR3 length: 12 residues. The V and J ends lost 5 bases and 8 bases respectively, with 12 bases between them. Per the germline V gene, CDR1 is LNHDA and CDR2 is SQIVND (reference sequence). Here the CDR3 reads CASSSQGWGYTF. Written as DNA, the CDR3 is TGTGCCAGTAGTTCACAGGGATGGGGCTACACCTTC.

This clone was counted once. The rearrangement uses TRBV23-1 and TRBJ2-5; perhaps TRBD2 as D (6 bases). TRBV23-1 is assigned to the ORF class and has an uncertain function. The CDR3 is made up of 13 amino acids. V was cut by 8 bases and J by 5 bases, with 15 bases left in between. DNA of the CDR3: TGCGCCAGCGGACTTTCGGGGGTGGAGACCCAGTACTTC. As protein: CASGLSGVETQYF.

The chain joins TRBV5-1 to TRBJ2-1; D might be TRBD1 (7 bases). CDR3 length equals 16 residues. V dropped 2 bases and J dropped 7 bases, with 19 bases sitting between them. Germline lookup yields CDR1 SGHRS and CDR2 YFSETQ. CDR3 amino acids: CASSLSTQGGPNEQFF. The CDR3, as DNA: TGCGCCAGCAGCTTATCTACGCAGGGGGGCCCGAATGAGCAGTTCTTC.

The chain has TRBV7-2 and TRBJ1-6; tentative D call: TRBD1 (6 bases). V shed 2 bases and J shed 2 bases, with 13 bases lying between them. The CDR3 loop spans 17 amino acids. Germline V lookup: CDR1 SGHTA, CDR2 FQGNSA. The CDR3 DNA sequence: TGTGCCAGCAGCTTAAGAGGGGGAGCGCCCTATAATTCACCCCTCCACTTT. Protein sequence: CASSLRGGAPYNSPLHF.

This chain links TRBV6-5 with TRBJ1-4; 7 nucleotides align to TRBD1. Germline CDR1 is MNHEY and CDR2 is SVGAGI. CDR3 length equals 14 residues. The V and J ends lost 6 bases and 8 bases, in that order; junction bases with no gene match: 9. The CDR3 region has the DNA TGTGCCAGCAGGCCGGGACAGAATGAGGAAAAACTGTTTTTT. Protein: CASRPGQNEEKLFF.

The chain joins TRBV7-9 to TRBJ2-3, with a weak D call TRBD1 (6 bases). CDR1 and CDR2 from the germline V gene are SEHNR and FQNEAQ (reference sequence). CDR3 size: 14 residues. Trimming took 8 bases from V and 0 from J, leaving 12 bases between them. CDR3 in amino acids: CASGSQGSTDTQYF. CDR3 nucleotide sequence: TGTGCCAGCGGCTCACAGGGCAGCACAGATACGCAGTATTTT.

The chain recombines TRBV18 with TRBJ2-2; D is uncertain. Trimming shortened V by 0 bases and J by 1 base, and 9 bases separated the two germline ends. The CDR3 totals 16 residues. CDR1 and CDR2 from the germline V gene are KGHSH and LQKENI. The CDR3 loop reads CASSPPESGNTGELFF. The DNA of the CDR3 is TGTGCCAGCTCACCACCGGAATCGGGGAACACCGGGGAGCTGTTTTTT.

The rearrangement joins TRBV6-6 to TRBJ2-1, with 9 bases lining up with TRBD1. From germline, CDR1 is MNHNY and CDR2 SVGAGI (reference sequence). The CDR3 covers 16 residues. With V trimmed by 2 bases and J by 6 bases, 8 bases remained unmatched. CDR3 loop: CASSYLRDRDRNEQFF. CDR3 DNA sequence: TGTGCCAGCAGTTACCTCCGGGACAGGGATCGCAATGAGCAGTTCTTC.

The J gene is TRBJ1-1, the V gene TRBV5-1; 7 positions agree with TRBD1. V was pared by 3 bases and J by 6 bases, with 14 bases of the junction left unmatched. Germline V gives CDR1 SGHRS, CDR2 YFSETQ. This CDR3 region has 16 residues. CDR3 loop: CASSSAAGQYGAEAFF. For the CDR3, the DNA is TGCGCCAGCAGCTCCGCTGCGGGACAGTATGGGGCTGAAGCTTTCTTT.